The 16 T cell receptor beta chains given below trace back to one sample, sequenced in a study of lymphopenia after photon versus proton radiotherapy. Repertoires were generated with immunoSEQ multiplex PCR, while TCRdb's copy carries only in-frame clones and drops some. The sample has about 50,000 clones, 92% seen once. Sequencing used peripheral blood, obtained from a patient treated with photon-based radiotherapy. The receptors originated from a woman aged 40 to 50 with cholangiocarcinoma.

The CDR3: CASTPGGDTGELFF. CDR3 DNA: TGTGCCAGCACCCCTGGAGGGGACACCGGGGAGCTGTTTTTT. The chain carries TRBV28 and TRBJ2-2; a weak D match, TRBD2 (6 bases). Germline values: CDR1 MDHEN, CDR2 SYDVKM. This CDR3 comprises 14 residues. V was trimmed by 7 bases and J by 3 bases, leaving 12 bases between them.

The chain's CDR3 is CASSITGANSEQYF. The CDR3 region has the DNA TGTGCCAGCAGCATAACAGGGGCGAATAGCGAGCAGTACTTC. The genes are TRBV5-5 and TRBJ2-7; the match to TRBD1 covers 7 bases. The germline V gene encodes CDR1 SGHKS and CDR2 YYEKEE (reference sequence). Germline trimming cut 4 bases from V and 6 bases from J; bases unmatched to any gene: 10. CDR3 size: 14 residues.

The CDR3 region is CASSPQGPGYGYTF. The CDR3 DNA follows: TGTGCCAGCAGCCCTCAGGGGCCTGGCTATGGCTACACCTTC. This chain connects TRBV6-1 to TRBJ1-2, with a possible D match to TRBD1 (6 bases). The V gene lost 6 bases and the J gene lost 4 bases, with 15 bases spanning the gap. The CDR3 has 14 amino acids. Germline CDR1 is MNHNS and CDR2 is SASEGT.

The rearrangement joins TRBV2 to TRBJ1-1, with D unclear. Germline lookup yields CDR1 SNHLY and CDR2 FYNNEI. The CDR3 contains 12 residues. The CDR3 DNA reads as TGTGGGCGGAGTTTTGCGAACACTGAAGCTTTCTTT. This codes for CGRSFANTEAFF.

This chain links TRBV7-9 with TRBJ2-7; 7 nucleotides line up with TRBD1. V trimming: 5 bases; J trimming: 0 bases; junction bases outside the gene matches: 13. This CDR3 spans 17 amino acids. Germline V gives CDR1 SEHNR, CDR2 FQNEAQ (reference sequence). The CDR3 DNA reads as TGTGCCAGCAGCAGCACCGCTCCGGGGACAGCCTCCTACGAGCAGTACTTC. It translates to CASSSTAPGTASYEQYF.

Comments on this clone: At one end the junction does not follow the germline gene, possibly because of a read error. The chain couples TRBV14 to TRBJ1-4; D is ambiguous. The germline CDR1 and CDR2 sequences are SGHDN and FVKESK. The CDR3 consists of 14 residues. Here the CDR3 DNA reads TGTGCCAGCAGCCAAGCGTACCCGAATGGAAAACTGTTTTTT. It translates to CASSQAYPNGKLFF.

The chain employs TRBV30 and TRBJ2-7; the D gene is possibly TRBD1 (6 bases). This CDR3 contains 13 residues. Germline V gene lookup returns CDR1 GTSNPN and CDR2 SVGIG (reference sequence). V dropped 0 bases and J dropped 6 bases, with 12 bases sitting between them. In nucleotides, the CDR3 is TGTGCCTGGAGTGTAACCGCAGGGGTCGAGCAGTACTTC. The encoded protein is CAWSVTAGVEQYF.

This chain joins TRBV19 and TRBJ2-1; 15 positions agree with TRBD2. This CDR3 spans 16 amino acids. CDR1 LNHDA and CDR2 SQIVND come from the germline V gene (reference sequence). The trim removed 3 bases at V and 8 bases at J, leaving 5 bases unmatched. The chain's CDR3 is CASSMGLAGGRHEQFF. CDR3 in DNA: TGTGCCAGTAGTATGGGACTAGCGGGAGGAAGGCATGAGCAGTTCTTC.

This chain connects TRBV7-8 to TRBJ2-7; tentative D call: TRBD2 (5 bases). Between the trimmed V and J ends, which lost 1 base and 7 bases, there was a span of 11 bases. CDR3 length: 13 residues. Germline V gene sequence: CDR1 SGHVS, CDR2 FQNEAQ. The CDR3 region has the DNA TGTGCCAGCAGCTTAGGGGCACCGGGGGAGCAGTACTTC. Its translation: CASSLGAPGEQYF.

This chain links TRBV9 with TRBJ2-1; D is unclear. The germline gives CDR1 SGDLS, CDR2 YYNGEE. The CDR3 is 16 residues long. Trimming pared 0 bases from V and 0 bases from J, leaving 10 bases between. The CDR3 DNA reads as TGTGCCAGCAGCGTAGGTGCGGATAGCTCCTACAATGAGCAGTTCTTC. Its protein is CASSVGADSSYNEQFF.

The CDR3 DNA follows: TGTGCCAGCAGTGCAGGGACTAGCGGGAGGGCCGCTTCCTACAATGAGCAGTTCTTC. It yields the protein CASSAGTSGRAASYNEQFF. The chain couples TRBV27 to TRBJ2-1; 16 bases match TRBD2. CDR1 and CDR2 from the germline V gene are MNHEY and SMNVEV (reference sequence). J was trimmed by 1 base and V by 5 bases; bases with no gene match: 8. The CDR3 sequence is 19 residues long.

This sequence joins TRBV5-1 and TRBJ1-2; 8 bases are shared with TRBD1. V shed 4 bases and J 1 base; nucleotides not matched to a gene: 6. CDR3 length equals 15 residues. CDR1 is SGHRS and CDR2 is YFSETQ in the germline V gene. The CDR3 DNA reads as TGCGCCAGCAGCCCCTTCGGACAGGGTAACTATGGCTACACCTTC. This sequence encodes CASSPFGQGNYGYTF.

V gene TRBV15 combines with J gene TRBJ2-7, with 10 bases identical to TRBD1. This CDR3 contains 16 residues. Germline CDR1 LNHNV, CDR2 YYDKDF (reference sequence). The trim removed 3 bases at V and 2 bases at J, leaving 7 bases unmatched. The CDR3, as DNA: TGTGCCACCAGCAGGGAGATCGGGACAGGGGCCTACGAGCAGTACTTC. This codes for CATSREIGTGAYEQYF.

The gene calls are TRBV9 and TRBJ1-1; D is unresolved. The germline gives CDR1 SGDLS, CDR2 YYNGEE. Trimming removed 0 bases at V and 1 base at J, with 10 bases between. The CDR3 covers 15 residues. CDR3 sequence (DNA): TGTGCCAGCAGCGTAGCGTCAGCGTGGAACACTGAAGCTTTCTTT. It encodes CASSVASAWNTEAFF.

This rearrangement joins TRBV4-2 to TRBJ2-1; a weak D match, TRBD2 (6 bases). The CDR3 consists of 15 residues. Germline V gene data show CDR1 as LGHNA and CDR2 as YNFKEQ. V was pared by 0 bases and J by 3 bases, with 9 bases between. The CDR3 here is CASSQETRGYNEQFF. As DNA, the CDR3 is TGTGCCAGCAGCCAAGAGACTAGGGGCTACAATGAGCAGTTCTTC.

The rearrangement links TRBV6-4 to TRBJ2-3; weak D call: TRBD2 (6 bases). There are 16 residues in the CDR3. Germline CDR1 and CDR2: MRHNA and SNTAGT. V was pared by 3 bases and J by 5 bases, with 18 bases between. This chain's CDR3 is CASSEDRGVRVDTQYF. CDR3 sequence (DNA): TGTGCCAGCAGTGAGGACCGCGGGGTCCGGGTAGATACGCAGTATTTT.